These 10 T cell receptor beta chains share one sample of origin, sequenced in a study of blood T cells in healthy people across ages. For the second PCR, which ran for about 7 to 11 cycles, a sample-barcoded 5' primer and a J-beta primer mix were used. Each CDR3 protein is one row after TCRdb ran MiXCR on the 5' RACE reads. This sample yields some 900,000 distinct CDR3 sequences, of which less than 35% are seen a single time; around 16% belongs to the top ten. Sample: blood. Receptors originate from a woman at least 80 years old in good health.

This clonotype was observed a few times. V is TRBV5-1 and J is TRBJ1-1; the D gene is possibly TRBD1 (6 bases). Germline CDR1 is SGHRS and CDR2 is YFSETQ. Trimming took 4 bases from V and 1 from J, leaving 17 bases between them. The length of the CDR3 is 16 residues. The CDR3 is CASSPRGRGWNTEAFF. The DNA of the CDR3 is TGCGCCAGCAGCCCCCGGGGCAGGGGCTGGAACACTGAAGCTTTCTTT. The whole variable domain, remainder taken from reference TRBV5-1 and TRBJ1-1, is KAGVTQTPRYLIKTRGQQVTLSCSPISGHRSVSWYQQTPGQGLQFLFEYFSETQRNKGNFPGRFSGRQFSNSRSEMNVSTLELGDSALYLCASSPRGRGWNTEAFFGQGTRLTVV.

This clonotype was observed many times. This chain joins TRBV28 and TRBJ2-4; D remains unclear. CDR1 is MDHEN, CDR2 SYDVKM, per germline. CDR3 length equals 13 residues. With 7 bases removed from V and 0 bases from J, the gap between germline ends came to 7 bases. The CDR3 coding sequence is TGTGCCAGCATAGATCTAGCCAAAAACATTCAGTACTTC. It codes for CASIDLAKNIQYF.

This clonotype has at least ten counts. The V call is TRBV14, the J call TRBJ2-7; tentatively, D is TRBD1 or TRBD2 (6 bases each). This CDR3 spans 15 amino acids. Trimming took 4 bases from V and 1 from J, leaving 14 bases between them. Per germline, CDR1 SGHDN and CDR2 FVKESK. The CDR3 DNA is TGTGCCAGCAGCCGTCGCCAGGGGAGGTCCTACGAGCAGTACTTC. Its translation: CASSRRQGRSYEQYF.

Remarks on this clonotype: One end of the junction does not line up with germline, which may come from a read error. V usage is TRBV5-1 and J usage is TRBJ2-2; D tentatively reads TRBD1 or TRBD2 (6 bases each). The germline V gene encodes CDR1 SGHRS and CDR2 YFSETQ. This CDR3 has 16 amino acids. CDR3 residues: CASSWRGQSNTGERFF. In DNA, the CDR3 is TGCGCCAGCAGCTGGAGGGGACAATCGAACACCGGGGAGCGGTTTTTT.

This clonotype was picked up many times. Here the CDR3 reads CAISGQGRETQYF. CDR3 DNA: TGTGCCATCAGTGGGCAGGGAAGAGAGACCCAGTACTTC. J is TRBJ2-5 and V is TRBV10-3; the D gene is possibly TRBD1 (5 bases). The germline gives CDR1 ENHRY, CDR2 SYGVKD. The CDR3 runs 13 residues. The ends were cut back, 4 bases at V and 4 bases at J, with 10 bases in the middle.

The chain combines TRBV7-9 with TRBJ1-2, with 8 bases lining up with TRBD1. This CDR3 has 17 amino acids. After removal of 1 base from V and 0 bases from J, the junction contained 7 bases not matched to a gene. Germline V CDR1 and CDR2: SEHNR, FQNEAQ (reference sequence). The CDR3 region is CASSLGGQATSNYGYTF. DNA of the CDR3: TGTGCCAGCAGCTTAGGGGGACAGGCGACATCTAACTATGGCTACACCTTC.

The J gene is TRBJ2-5, the V gene TRBV6-7, with 7 bases that match TRBD2. TRBV6-7 is an ORF, and what it does is uncertain. V dropped 8 bases and J dropped 2; count of bases not matched to a gene: 14. The CDR3 is 16 amino acids. For the CDR3, the DNA is TGTGCCAGCCCCTCGCGGCGGGGGAGGAGACAAGAGACCCAGTACTTC. Its protein is CASPSRRGRRQETQYF.

This clonotype was seen many times. The chain employs TRBV20-1 and TRBJ1-1, with D possibly matching TRBD1 (5 bases). V lost 0 bases and J 6 bases, leaving 8 bases between the germline ends. Germline CDR1 reads DFQATT; CDR2 reads SNEGSKA (reference sequence). This CDR3 spans 12 amino acids. The CDR3 loop reads CSARDLGAEAFF. CDR3 nucleotides: TGCAGTGCTAGAGATCTGGGGGCTGAAGCTTTCTTT.

This clonotype has just a few counts. The V and J genes are TRBV4-1 and TRBJ1-5, with no clear D. The CDR3 totals 16 residues. Trimming removed 1 base from V and 2 bases from J, with 12 bases in between. CDR1 and CDR2 (germline): MGHRA, YSYEKL. CDR3 nucleotides: TGCGCCAGCAGCCAAGTGGTGTCACGGGGCAATCAGCCCCAGCATTTT. Its protein product is CASSQVVSRGNQPQHF.

This clonotype came up many times. The chain has TRBV9 and TRBJ2-1; perhaps TRBD2 as D (5 bases). This CDR3 region has 15 residues. V shed 0 bases and J shed 6 bases, with 13 bases lying between them. Germline values: CDR1 SGDLS, CDR2 YYNGEE. The chain's CDR3 is CASSVGRRGLNEQFF. CDR3 coding DNA: TGTGCCAGCAGCGTAGGCCGTAGAGGACTCAATGAGCAGTTCTTC.